This T cell receptor beta chain was captured by sequencing in a study of blood T cells in healthy people across ages. As concerns this clonotype: Its antigen is still unknown.

Study findings and constraints: Long-lived donors carried more naive CD4+ cells and greater diversity than aged donors.

PCR was performed a second time for roughly 7 to 11 cycles using a sample-barcoded 5' primer and a J-beta primer mix. Every sample gave at least 2.5 million paired-end reads containing CDR3. Via MiXCR, TCRdb re-called the 5' RACE reads, giving one row per CDR3 protein. The profile shows roughly 1.9 million distinct CDR3 sequences, roughly two fifths of them singletons. They isolated at least 6.5 million PBMCs from each sample. CDR1 and CDR2 from the germline V gene are LNHDA and SQIVND (reference sequence). CDR3 size: 12 residues. Germline trimming cut 5 bases from V and 13 bases from J; bases unmatched to any gene: 5.

This sequence joins TRBV19 and TRBJ2-1; 10 positions agree with TRBD2. The origin of this receptor is a human donor in good health. The sequenced sample was blood. CDR3 sequence reads: CASSPVAGGQFF. CDR3 coding DNA: TGTGCCAGTAGTCCGGTAGCGGGGGGTCAGTTCTTC. Together with reference TRBV19 and TRBJ2-1, the CDR3 gives the full variable domain: DGGITQSPKYLFRKEGQNVTLSCEQNLNHDAMYWYRQDPGQGLRLIYYSQIVNDFQKGDIAEGYSVSREKKESFPLTVTSAQKNPTAFYLCASSPVAGGQFFGPGTRLTVL.